This T cell receptor beta chain was captured by sequencing in a study of blood T cell repertoires in COVID-19. V lost 0 bases, J lost 1 base, and 12 bases lay in between. Germline V lookup: CDR1 WNHNN, CDR2 SYGVQD (reference sequence). This CDR3 is built from 16 residues. The table came from immunoSEQ multiplex PCR; TCRdb's copy has only in-frame clones and leaves some out. In the table there are roughly 100,000 clones, around 84% of which are singletons. This chain joins TRBV10-1 and TRBJ1-1; D not certain. The sequenced material came from peripheral blood. The sequence derives from a woman over 75 with acute or convalescent COVID-19. Written as DNA, the CDR3 is TGCGCCAGCAGTGAGTCGGAGACCCAGTCGAACACTGAAGCTTTCTTT. Residues: CASSESETQSNTEAFF.